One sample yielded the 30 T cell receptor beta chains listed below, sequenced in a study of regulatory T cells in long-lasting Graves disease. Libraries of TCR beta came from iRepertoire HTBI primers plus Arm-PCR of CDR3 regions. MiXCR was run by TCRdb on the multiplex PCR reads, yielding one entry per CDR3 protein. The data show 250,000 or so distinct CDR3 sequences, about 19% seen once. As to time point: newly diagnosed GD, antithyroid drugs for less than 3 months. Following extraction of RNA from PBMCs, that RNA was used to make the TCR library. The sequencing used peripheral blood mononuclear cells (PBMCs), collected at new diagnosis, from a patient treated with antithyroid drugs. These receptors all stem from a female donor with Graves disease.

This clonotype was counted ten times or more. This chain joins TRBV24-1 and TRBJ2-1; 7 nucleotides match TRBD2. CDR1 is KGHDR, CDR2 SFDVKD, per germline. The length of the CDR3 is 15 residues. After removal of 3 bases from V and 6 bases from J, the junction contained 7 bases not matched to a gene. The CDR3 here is CATSDGGGPGNEQFF. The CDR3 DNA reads TGTGCCACCAGTGATGGGGGGGGTCCGGGCAATGAGCAGTTCTTC.

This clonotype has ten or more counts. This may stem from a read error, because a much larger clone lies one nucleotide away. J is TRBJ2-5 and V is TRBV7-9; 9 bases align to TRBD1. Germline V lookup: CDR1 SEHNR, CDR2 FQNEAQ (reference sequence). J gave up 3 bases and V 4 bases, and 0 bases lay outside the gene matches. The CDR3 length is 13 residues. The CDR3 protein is CASSWDREETQYF. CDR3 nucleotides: TGTGCCAGCAGCTGGGACAGGGAAGAGACCCAGTACTTC.

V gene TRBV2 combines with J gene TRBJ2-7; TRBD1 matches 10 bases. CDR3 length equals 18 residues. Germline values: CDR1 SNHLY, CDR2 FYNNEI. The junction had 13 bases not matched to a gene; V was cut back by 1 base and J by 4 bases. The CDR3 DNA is TGTGCCAGCAGTGAAGGAGGGGACAGGGGCCGCGGCCTATACGAGCAGTACTTC. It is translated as CASSEGGDRGRGLYEQYF.

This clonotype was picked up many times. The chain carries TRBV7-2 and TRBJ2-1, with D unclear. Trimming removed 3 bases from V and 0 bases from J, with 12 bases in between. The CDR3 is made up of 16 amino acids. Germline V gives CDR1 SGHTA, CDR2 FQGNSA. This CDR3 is CASSFYGPSSYNEQFF. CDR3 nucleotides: TGTGCCAGCAGCTTTTACGGCCCTAGCTCCTACAATGAGCAGTTCTTC.

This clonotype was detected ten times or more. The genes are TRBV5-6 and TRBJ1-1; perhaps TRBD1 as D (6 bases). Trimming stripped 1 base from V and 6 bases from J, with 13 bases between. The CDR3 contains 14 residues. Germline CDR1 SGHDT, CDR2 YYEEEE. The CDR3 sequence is CASSLLEGDSEAFF. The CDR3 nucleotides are TGTGCCAGCAGCTTGTTGGAGGGGGACTCTGAAGCTTTCTTT. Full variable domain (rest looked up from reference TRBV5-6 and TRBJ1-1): DAGVTQSPTHLIKTRGQQVTLRCSPKSGHDTVSWYQQALGQGPQFIFQYYEEEERQRGNFPDRFSGHQFPNYSSELNVNALLLGDSALYLCASSLLEGDSEAFFGQGTRLTVV.

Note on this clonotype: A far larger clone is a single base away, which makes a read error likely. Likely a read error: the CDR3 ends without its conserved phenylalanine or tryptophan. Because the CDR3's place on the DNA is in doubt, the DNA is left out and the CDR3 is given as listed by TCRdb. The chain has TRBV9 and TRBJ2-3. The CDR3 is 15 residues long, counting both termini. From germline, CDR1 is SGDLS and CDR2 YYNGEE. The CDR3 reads CASSVDLGITYEQYS.

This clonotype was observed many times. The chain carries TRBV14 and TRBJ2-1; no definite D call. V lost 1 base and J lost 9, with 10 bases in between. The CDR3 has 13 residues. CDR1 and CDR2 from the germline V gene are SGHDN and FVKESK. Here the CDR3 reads CASSQVNSGEQFF. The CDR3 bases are TGTGCCAGCAGCCAAGTAAACTCCGGTGAGCAGTTCTTC.

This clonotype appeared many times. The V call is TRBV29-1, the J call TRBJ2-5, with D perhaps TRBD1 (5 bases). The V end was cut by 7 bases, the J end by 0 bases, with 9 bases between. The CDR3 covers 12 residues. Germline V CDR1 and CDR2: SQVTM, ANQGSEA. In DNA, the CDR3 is TGCAGCGCCCTGGACAACCAAGAGACCCAGTACTTC. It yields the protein CSALDNQETQYF.

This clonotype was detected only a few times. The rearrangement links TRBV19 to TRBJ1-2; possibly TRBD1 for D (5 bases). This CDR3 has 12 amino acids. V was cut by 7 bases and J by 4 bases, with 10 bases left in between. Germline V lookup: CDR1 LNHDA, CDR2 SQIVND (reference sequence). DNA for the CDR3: TGTGCCAGTACGACAGAGCCCTATGGCTACACCTTC. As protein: CASTTEPYGYTF.

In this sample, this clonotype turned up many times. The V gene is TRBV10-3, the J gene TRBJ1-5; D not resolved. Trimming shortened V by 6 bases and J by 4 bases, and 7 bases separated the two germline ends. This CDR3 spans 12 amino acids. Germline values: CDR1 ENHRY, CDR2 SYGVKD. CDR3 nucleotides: TGTGCCATCAGGGGTCCTAATCAGCCCCAGCATTTT. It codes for CAIRGPNQPQHF.

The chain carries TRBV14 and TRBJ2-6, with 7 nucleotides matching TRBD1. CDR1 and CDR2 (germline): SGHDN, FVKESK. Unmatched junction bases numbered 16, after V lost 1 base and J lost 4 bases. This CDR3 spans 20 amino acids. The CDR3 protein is CASSQAYRSGQQMGANVLTF. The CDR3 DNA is TGTGCCAGCAGCCAAGCTTATAGGTCGGGACAGCAAATGGGGGCCAACGTCCTGACTTTC.

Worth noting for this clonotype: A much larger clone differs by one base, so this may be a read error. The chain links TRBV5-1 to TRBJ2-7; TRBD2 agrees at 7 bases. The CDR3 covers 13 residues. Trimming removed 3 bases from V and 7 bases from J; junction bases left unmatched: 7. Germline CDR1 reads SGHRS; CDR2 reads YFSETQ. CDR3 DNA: TGCGCCAGCAGCTGGAGCGGGGTCAATGAGCAGTACTTC. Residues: CASSWSGVNEQYF.

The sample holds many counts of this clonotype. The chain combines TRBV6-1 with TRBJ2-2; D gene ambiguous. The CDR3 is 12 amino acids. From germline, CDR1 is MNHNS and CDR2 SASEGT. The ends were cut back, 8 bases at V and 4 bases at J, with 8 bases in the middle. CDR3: CASAAGTGELFF. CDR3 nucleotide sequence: TGTGCCAGCGCAGCAGGCACCGGGGAGCTGTTTTTT.

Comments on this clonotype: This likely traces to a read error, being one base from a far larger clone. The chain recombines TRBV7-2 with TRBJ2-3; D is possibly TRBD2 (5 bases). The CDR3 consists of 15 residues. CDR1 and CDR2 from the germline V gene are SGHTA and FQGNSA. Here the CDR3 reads CASSLPGEYTDTQYF. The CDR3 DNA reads TGCGCCAGCAGCTTGCCCGGGGAGTACACAGATACGCAGTATTTT.

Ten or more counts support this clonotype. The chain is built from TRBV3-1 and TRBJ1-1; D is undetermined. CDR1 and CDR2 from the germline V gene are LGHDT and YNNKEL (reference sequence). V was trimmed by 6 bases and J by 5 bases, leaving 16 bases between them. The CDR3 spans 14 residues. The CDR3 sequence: CASSPMGSTTEAFF. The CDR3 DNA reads TGTGCCAGCAGTCCTATGGGCAGCACAACTGAAGCTTTCTTT.

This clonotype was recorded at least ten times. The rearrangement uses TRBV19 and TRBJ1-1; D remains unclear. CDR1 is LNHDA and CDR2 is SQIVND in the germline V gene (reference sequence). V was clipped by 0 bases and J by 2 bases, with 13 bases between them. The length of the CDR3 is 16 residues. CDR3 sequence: CASSIDHGVANTEAFF. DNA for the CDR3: TGTGCCAGTAGTATAGATCACGGGGTTGCTAACACTGAAGCTTTCTTT.

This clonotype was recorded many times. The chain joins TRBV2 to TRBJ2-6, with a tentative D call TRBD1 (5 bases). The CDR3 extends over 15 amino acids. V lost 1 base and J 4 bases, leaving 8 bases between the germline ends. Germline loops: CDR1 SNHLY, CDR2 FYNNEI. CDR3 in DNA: TGTGCCAGCAGTGAAGGGTGGGGCGGGGCCAACGTCCTGACTTTC. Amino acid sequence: CASSEGWGGANVLTF.

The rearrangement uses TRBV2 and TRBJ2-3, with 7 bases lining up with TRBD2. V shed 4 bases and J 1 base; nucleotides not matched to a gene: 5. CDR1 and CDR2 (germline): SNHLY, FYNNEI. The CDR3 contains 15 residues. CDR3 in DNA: TGTGCCAGCAGTGTGACTAGCCCTCGCACAGATACGCAGTATTTT. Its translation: CASSVTSPRTDTQYF.

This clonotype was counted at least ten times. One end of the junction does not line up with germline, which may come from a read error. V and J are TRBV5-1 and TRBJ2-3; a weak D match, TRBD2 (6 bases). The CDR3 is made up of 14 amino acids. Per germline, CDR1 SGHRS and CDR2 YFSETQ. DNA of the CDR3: TGTGCCAGCAGCTTTGGCGGGACCACAGATACGCAGTATTTT. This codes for CASSFGGTTDTQYF.

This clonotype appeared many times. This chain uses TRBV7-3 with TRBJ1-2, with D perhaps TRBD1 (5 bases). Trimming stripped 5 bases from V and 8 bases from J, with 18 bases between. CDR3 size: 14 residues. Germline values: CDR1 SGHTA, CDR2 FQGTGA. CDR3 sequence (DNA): TGTGCCAGCAGCCGTTACGGGGGTGGACGAGGCTACACCTTC. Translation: CASSRYGGGRGYTF.

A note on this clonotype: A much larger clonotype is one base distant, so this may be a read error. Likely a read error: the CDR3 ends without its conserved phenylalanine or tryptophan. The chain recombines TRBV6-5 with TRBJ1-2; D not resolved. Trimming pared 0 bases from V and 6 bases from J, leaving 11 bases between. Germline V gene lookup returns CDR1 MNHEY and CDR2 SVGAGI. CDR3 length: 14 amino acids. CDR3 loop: CASSYSTTRNGYTL. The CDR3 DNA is TGTGCCAGCAGTTACTCGACGACAAGAAATGGCTACACCCTC.

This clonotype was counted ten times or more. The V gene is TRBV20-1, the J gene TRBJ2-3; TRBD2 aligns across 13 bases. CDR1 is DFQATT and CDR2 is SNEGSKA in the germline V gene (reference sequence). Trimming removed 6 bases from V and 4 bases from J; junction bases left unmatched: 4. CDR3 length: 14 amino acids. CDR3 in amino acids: CSAWTSGGADTQYF. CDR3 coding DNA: TGCAGTGCGTGGACTAGCGGGGGCGCAGATACGCAGTATTTT.

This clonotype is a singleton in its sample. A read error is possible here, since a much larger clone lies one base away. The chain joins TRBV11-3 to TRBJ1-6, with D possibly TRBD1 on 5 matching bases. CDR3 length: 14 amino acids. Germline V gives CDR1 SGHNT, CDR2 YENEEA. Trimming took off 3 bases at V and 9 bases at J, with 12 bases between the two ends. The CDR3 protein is CASSFGTISSPLHF. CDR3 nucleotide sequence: TGTGCCAGCAGCTTCGGGACGATCAGTTCACCCCTCCACTTT.

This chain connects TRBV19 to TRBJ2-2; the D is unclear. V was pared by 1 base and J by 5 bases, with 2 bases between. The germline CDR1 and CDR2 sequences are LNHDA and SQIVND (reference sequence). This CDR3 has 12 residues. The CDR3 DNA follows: TGTGCCAGTAGTATAGTAACCGGGGAGCTGTTTTTT. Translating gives CASSIVTGELFF.

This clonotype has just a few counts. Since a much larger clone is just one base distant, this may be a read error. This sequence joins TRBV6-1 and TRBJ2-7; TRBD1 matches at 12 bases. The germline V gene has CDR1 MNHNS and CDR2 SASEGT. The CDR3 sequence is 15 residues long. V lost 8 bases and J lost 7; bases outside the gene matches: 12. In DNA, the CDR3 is TGTGCCAGCGGTCTCGGGACAGGGGGCGAGGAAGAGCAGTACTTC. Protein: CASGLGTGGEEEQYF.

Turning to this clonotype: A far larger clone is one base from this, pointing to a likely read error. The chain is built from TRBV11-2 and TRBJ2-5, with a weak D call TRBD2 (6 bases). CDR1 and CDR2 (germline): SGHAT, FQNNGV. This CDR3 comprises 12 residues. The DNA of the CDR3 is TGTGCCGGCAGCAGGGAGGTGGAGACCCAGTACTTC. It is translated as CAGSREVETQYF.

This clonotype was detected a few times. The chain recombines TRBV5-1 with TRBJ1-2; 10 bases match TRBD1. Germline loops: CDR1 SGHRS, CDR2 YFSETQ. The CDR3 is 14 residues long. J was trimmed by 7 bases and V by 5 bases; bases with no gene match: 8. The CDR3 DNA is TGCGCCAGCAGAGCCGGACAGGGGGTCGGTGGCTACACCTTC. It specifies CASRAGQGVGGYTF. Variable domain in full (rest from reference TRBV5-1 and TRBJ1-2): KAGVTQTPRYLIKTRGQQVTLSCSPISGHRSVSWYQQTPGQGLQFLFEYFSETQRNKGNFPGRFSGRQFSNSRSEMNVSTLELGDSALYLCASRAGQGVGGYTFGSGTRLTVV.

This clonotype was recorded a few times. CDR3 in DNA: TGTGCCAGCAGTTACTTCGGGGAGCTGTTTTTT. This codes for CASSYFGELFF. The genes are TRBV6-2 or TRBV6-3 and TRBJ2-2, with D hard to call. Germline V gives CDR1 MNHEY, CDR2 SVGEGT. CDR3 length: 11 residues. V gave up 1 base and J gave up 7 bases, with 1 base separating them.

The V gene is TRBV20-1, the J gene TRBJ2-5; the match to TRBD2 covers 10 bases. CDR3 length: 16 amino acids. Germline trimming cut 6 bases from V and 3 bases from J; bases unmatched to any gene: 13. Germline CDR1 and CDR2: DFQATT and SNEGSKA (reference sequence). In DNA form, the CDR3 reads TGCAGTGCACCTCGAGCGGGGGGGCTACGGGAAGAGACCCAGTACTTC. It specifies CSAPRAGGLREETQYF.

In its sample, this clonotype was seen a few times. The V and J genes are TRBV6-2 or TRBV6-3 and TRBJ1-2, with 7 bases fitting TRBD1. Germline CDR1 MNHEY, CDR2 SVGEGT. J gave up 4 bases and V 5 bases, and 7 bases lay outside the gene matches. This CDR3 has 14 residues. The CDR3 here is CASSVRQGIYGYTF. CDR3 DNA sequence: TGTGCCAGCAGTGTTCGACAGGGAATCTATGGCTACACCTTC.